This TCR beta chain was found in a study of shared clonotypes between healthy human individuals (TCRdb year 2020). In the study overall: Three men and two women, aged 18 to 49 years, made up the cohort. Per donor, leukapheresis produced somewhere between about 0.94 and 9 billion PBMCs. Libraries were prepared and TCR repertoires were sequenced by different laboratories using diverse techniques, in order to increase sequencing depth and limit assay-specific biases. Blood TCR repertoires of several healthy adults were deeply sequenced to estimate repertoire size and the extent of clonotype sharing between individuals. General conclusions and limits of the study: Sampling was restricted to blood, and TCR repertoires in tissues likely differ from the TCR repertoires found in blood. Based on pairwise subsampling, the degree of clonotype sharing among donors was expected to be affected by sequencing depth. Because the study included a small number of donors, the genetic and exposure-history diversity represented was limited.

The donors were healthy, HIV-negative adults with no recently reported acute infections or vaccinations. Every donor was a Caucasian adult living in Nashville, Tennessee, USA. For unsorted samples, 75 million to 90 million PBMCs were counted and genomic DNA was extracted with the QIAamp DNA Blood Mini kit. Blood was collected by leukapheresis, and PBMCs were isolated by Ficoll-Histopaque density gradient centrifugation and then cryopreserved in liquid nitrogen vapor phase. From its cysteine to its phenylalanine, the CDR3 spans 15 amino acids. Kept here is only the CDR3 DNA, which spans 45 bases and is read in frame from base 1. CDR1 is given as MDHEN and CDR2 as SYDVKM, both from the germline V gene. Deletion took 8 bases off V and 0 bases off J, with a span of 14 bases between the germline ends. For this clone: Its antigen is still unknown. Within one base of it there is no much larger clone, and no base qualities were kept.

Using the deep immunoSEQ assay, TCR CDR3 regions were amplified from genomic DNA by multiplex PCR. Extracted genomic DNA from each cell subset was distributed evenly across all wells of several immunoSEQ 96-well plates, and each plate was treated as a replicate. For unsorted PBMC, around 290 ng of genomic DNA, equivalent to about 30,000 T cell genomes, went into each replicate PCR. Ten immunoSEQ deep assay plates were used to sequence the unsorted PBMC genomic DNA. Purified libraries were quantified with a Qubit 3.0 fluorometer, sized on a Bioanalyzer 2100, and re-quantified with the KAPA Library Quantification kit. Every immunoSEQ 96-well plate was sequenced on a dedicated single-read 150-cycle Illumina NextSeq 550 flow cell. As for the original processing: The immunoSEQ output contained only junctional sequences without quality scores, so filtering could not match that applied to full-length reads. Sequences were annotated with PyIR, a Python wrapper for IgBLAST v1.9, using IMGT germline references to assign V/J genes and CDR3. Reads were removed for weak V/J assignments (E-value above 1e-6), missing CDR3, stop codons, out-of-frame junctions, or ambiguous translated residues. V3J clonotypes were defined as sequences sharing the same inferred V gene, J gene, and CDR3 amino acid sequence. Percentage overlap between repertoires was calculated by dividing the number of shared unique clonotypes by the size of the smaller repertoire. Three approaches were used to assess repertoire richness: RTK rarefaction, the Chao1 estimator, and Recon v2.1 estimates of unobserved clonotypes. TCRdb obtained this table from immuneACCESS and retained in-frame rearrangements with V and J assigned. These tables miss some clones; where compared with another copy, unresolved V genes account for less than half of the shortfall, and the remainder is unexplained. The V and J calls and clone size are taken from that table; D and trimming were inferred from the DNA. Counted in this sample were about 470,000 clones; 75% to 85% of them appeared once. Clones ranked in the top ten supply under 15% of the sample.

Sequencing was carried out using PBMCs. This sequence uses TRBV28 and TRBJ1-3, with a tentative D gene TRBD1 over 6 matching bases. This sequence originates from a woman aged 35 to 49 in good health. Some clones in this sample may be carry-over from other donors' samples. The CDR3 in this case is CASGPGARSGNTIYF. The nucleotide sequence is TGTGCCAGCGGGCCAGGGGCTCGCTCTGGAAACACCATATATTTT.